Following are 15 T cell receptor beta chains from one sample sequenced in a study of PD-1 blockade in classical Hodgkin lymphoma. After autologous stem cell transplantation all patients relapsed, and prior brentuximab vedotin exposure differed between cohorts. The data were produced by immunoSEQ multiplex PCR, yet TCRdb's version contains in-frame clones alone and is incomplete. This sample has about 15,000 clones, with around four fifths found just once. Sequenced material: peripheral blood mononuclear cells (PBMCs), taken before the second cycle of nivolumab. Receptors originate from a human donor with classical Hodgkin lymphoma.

CDR3 protein: CASSQDAGVTDRDSYNEQFF. Here the CDR3 DNA reads TGCGCCAGCAGCCAAGATGCGGGGGTGACCGACAGGGATTCCTACAATGAGCAGTTCTTC. This chain links TRBV4-1 with TRBJ2-1, with D perhaps given as TRBD1 or TRBD2 (7 bases each). The V gene lost 0 bases and the J gene lost 1 base, with 22 bases spanning the gap. The CDR3 runs 20 residues. Germline values: CDR1 MGHRA, CDR2 YSYEKL.

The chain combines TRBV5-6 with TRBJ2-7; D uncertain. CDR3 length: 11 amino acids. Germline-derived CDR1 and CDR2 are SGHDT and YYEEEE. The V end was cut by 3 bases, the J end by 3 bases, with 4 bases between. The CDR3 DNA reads TGTGCCAGCAGCTGGGGCTACGAGCAGTACTTC. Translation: CASSWGYEQYF. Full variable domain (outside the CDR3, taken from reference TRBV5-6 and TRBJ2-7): DAGVTQSPTHLIKTRGQQVTLRCSPKSGHDTVSWYQQALGQGPQFIFQYYEEEERQRGNFPDRFSGHQFPNYSSELNVNALLLGDSALYLCASSWGYEQYFGPGTRLTVT.

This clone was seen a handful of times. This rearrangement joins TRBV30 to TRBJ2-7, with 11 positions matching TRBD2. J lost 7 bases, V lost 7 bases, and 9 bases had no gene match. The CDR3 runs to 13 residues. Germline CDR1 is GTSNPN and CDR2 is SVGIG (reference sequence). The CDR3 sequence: CASRVAGGREQYF. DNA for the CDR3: TGTGCCTCCAGGGTAGCGGGGGGGCGGGAGCAGTACTTC.

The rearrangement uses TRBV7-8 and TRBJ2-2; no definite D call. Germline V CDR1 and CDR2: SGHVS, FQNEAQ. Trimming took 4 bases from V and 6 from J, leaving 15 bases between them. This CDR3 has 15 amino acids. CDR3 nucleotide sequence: TGTGCCAGCAGCTCCACACAAGGAGCGTCCGGGGAGCTGTTTTTT. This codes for CASSSTQGASGELFF.

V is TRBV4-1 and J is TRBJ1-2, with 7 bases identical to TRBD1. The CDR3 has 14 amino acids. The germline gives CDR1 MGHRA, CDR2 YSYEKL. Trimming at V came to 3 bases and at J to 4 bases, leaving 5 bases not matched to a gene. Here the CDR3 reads CASSHYRGPYGYTF. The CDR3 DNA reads TGCGCCAGCAGCCACTACAGGGGACCCTATGGCTACACCTTC.

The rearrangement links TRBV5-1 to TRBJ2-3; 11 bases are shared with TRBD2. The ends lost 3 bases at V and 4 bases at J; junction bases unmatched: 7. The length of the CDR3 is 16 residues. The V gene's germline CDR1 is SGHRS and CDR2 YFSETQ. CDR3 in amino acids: CASSSVSGGAADTQYF. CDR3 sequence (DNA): TGCGCCAGCAGCTCAGTTAGCGGGGGGGCCGCAGATACGCAGTATTTT.

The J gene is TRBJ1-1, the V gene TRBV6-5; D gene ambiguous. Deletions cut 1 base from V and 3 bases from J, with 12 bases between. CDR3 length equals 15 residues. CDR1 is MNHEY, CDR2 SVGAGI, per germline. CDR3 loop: CASSYCFSGYTEAFF. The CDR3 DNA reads TGTGCCAGCAGTTACTGCTTCTCCGGATACACTGAAGCTTTCTTT.

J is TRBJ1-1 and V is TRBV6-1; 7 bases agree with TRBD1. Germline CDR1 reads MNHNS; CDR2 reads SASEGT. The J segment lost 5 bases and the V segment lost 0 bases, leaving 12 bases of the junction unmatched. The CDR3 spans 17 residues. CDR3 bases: TGTGCCAGCAGTGAAGCGGAGGGGGCGCTAGGATGGACTGAAGCTTTCTTT. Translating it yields CASSEAEGALGWTEAFF.

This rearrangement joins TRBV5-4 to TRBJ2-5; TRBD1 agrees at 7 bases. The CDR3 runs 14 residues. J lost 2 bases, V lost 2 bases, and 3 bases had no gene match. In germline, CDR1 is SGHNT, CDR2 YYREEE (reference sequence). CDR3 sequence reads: CASSLMGQQETQYF. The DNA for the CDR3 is TGTGCCAGCAGCTTAATGGGACAGCAAGAGACCCAGTACTTC.

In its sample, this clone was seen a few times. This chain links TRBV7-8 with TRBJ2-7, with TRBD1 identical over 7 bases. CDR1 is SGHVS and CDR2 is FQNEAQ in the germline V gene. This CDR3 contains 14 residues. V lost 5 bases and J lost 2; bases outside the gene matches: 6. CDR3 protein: CASSTNDRAYEQYF. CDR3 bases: TGTGCCAGCAGCACCAACGACAGGGCCTACGAGCAGTACTTC.

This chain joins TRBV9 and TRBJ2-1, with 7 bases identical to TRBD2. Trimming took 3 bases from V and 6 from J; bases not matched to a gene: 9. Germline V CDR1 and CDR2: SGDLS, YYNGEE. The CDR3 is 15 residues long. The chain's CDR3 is CASSDGGSIGNEQFF. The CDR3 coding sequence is TGTGCCAGCAGCGATGGCGGGAGTATTGGCAATGAGCAGTTCTTC.

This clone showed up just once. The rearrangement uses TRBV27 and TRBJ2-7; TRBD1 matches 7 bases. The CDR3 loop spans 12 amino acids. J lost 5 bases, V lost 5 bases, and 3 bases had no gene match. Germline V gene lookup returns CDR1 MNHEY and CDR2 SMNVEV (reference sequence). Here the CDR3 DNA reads TGTGCCAGCAGTACAGGGGTCCACGAGCAGTACTTC. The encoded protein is CASSTGVHEQYF.

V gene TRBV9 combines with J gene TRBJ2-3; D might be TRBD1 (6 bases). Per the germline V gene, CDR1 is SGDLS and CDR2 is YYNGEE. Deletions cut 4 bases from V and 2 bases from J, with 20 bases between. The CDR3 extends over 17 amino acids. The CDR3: CASSWPPRTENTDTQYF. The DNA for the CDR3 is TGTGCCAGCAGCTGGCCGCCCCGGACAGAGAACACAGATACGCAGTATTTT.

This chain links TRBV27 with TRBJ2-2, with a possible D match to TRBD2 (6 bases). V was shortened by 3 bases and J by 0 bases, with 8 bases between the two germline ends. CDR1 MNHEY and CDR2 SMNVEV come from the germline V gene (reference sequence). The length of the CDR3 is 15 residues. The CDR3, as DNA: TGTGCCAGCAGTTTTCGGAGGGCGAACACCGGGGAGCTGTTTTTT. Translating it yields CASSFRRANTGELFF.

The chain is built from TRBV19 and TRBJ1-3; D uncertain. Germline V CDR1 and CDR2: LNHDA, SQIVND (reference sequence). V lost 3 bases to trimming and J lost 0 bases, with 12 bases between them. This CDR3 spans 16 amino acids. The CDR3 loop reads CASSIGTASSGNTIYF. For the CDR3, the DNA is TGTGCCAGTAGTATCGGTACCGCCAGCTCTGGAAACACCATATATTTT.